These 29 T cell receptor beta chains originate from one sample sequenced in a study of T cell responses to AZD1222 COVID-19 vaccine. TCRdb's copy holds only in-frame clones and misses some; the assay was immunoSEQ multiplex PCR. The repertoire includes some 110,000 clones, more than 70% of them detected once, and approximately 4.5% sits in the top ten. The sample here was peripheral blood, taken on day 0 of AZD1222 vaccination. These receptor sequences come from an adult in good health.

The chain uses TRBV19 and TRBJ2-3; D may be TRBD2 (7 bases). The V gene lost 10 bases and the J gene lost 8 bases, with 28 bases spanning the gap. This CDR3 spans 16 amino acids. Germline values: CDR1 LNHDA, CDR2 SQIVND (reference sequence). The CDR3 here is CATQEKGDGRRGTQYF. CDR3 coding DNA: TGTGCCACCCAGGAAAAGGGGGACGGGAGGAGAGGTACGCAGTATTTT.

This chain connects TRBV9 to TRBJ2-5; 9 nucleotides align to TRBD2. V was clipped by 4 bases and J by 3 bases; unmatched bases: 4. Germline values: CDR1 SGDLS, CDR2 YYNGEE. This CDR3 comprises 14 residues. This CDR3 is CASSLGLAKETQYF. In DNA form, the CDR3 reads TGTGCCAGCAGCCTGGGACTAGCCAAAGAGACCCAGTACTTC.

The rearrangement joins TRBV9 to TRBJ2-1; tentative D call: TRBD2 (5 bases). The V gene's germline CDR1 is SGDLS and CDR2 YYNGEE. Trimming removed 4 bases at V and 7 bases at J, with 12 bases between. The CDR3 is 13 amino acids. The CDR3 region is CASSPRRDNEQFF. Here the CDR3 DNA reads TGTGCCAGCAGCCCGCGACGGGATAATGAGCAGTTCTTC.

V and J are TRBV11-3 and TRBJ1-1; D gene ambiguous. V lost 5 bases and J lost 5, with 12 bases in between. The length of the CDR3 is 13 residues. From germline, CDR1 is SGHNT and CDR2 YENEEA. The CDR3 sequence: CASSIHRSTEAFF. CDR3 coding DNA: TGTGCCAGCAGCATACATCGTTCAACTGAAGCTTTCTTT.

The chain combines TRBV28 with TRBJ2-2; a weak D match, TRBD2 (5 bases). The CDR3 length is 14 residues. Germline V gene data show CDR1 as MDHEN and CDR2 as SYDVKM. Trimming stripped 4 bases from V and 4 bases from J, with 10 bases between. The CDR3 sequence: CASSSGTFTGELFF. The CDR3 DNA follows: TGTGCCAGCAGTTCGGGAACTTTCACCGGGGAGCTGTTTTTT. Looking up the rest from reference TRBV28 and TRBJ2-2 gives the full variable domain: DVKVTQSSRYLVKRTGEKVFLECVQDMDHENMFWYRQDPGLGLRLIYFSYDVKMKEKGDIPEGYSVSREKKERFSLILESASTNQTSMYLCASSSGTFTGELFFGEGSRLTVL.

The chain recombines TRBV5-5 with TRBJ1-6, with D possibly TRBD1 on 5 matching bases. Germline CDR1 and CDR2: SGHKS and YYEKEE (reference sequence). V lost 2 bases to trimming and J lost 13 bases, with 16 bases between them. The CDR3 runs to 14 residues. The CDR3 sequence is CASSFGLGVDPLHF. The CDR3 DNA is TGTGCCAGCAGCTTTGGTCTGGGGGTAGATCCCCTCCACTTT.

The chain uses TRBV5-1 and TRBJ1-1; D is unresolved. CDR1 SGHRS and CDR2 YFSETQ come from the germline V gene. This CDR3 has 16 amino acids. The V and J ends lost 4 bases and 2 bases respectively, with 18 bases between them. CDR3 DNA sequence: TGCGCCAGCAGCACCTCCTCGTTCCGCAGAAACACTGAAGCTTTCTTT. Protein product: CASSTSSFRRNTEAFF. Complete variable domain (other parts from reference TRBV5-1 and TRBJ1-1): KAGVTQTPRYLIKTRGQQVTLSCSPISGHRSVSWYQQTPGQGLQFLFEYFSETQRNKGNFPGRFSGRQFSNSRSEMNVSTLELGDSALYLCASSTSSFRRNTEAFFGQGTRLTVV.

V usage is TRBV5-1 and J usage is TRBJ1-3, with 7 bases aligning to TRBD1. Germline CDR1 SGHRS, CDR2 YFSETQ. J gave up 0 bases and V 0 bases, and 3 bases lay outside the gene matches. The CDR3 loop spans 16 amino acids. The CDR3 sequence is CASSLGQGPSGNTIYF. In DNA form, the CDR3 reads TGCGCCAGCAGCTTGGGACAGGGACCCTCTGGAAACACCATATATTTT.

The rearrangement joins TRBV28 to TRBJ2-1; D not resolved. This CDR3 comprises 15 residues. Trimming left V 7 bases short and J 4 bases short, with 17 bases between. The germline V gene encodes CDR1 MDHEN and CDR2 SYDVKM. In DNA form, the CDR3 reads TGTGCCAGCAATACCCCTGGGCTAGATTACAATGAGCAGTTCTTC. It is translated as CASNTPGLDYNEQFF.

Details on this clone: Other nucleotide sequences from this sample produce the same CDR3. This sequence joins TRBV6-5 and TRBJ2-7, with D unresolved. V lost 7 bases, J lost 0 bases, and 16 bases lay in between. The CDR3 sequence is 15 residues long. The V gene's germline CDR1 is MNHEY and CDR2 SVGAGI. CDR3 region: CASTPLPSLSYEQYF. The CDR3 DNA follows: TGTGCCAGCACCCCCCTCCCGAGTCTCTCCTACGAGCAGTACTTC.

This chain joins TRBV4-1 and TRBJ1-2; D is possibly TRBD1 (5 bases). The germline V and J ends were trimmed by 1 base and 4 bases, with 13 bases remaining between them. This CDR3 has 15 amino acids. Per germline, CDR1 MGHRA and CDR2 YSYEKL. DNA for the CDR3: TGCGCCAGCAGCCAAGCCCCGACAGATTTCTATGGCTACACCTTC. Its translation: CASSQAPTDFYGYTF.

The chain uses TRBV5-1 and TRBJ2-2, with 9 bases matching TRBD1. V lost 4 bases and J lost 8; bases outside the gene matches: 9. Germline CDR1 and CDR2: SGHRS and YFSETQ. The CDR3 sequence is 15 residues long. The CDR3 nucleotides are TGCGCCAGCAGCAAGGACAGGGGCGGACTAGGGGAGCTGTTTTTT. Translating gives CASSKDRGGLGELFF.

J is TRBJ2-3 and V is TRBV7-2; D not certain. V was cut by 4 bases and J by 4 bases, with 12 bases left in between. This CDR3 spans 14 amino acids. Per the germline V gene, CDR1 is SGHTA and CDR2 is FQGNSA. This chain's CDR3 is CASSSNGPPDTQYF. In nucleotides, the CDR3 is TGTGCCAGCAGCTCAAACGGACCGCCAGATACGCAGTATTTT.

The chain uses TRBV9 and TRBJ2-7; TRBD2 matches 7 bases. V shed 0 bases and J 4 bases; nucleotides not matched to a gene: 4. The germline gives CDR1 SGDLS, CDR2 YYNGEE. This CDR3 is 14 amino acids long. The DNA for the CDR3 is TGTGCCAGCAGCGTAGCCCCGGGGGGATACGAGCAGTACTTC. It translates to CASSVAPGGYEQYF.

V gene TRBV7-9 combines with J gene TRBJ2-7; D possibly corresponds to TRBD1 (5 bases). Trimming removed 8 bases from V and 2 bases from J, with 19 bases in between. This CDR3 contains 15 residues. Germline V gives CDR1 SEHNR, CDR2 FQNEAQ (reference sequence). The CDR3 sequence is CASRGDAGKAYEQYF. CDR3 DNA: TGTGCCAGCCGAGGAGACGCAGGGAAGGCCTACGAGCAGTACTTC. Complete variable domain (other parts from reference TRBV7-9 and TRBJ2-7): DTGVSQNPRHKITKRGQNVTFRCDPISEHNRLYWYRQTLGQGPEFLTYFQNEAQLEKSRLLSDRFSAERPKGSFSTLEIQRTEQGDSAMYLCASRGDAGKAYEQYFGPGTRLTVT.

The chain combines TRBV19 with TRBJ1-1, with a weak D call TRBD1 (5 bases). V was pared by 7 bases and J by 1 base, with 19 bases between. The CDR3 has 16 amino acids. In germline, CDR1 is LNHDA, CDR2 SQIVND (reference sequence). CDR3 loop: CASKQGWSRGNTEAFF. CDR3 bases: TGTGCCAGTAAGCAGGGTTGGAGCCGAGGGAACACTGAAGCTTTCTTT.

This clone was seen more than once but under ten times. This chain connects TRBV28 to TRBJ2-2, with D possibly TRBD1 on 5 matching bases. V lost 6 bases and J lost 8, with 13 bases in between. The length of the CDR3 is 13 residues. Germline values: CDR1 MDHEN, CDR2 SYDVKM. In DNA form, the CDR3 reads TGTGCCAGCAGGGGGCCCATGGTTGGGGAGCTGTTTTTT. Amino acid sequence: CASRGPMVGELFF.

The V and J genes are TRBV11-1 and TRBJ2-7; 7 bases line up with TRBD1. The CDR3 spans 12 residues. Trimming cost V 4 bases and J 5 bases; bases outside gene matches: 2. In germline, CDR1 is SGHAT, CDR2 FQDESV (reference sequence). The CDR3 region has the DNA TGTGCCAGCAGCTCTCAGGGGGACGAGCAGTACTTC. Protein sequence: CASSSQGDEQYF.

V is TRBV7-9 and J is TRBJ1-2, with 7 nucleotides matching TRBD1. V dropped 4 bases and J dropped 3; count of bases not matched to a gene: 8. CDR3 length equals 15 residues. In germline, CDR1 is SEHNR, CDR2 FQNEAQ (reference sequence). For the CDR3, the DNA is TGTGCCAGCAGCTCCAGAGGGGGGACAGACTATGGCTACACCTTC. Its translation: CASSSRGGTDYGYTF.

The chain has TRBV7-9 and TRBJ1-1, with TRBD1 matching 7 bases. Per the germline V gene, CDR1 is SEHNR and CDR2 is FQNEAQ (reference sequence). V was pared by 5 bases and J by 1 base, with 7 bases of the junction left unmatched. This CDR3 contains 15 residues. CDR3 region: CASSDGTVGNTEAFF. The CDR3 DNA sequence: TGTGCCAGCAGCGACGGGACAGTCGGGAACACTGAAGCTTTCTTT.

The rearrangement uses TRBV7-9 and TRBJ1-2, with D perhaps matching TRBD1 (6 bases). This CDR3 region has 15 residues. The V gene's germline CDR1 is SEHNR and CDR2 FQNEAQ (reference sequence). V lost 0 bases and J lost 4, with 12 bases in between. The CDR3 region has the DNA TGTGCCAGCAGCTTAGCGGGGGGGCTTGGCTATGGCTACACCTTC. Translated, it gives CASSLAGGLGYGYTF.

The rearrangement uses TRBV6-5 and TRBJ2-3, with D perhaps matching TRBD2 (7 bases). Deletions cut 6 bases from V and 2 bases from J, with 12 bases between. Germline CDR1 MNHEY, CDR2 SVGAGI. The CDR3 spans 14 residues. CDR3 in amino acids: CASRRGGPTDTQYF. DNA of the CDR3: TGTGCCAGCAGGAGGGGGGGGCCCACAGATACGCAGTATTTT.

The CDR3 DNA follows: TGTGCCAGCAGCCACACAGCCTCCGGTCTGTTCTTC. Translated, it gives CASSHTASGLFF. J is TRBJ2-1 and V is TRBV6-6; D is unresolved. Per the germline V gene, CDR1 is MNHNY and CDR2 is SVGAGI (reference sequence). The CDR3 runs 12 residues. V was pared by 6 bases and J by 15 bases, with 18 bases between.

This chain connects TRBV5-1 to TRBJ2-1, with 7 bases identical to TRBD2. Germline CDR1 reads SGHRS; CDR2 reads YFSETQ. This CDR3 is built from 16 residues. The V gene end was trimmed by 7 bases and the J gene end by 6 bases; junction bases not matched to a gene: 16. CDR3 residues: CASVLPSGIIPNEQFF. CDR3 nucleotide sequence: TGCGCCAGCGTGCTCCCTAGCGGTATAATTCCCAATGAGCAGTTCTTC.

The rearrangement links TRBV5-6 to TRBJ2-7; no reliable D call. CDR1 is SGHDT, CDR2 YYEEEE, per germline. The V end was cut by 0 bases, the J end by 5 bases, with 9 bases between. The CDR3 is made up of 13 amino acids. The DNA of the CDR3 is TGTGCCAGCAGCTTGGTTCAAGTTAACGAGCAGTACTTC. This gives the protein CASSLVQVNEQYF.

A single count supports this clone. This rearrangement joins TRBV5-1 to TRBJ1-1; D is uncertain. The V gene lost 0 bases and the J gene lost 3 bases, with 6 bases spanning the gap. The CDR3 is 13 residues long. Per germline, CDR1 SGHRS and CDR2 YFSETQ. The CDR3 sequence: CASSLAPYTEAFF. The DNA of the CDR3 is TGCGCCAGCAGCTTGGCCCCATACACTGAAGCTTTCTTT.

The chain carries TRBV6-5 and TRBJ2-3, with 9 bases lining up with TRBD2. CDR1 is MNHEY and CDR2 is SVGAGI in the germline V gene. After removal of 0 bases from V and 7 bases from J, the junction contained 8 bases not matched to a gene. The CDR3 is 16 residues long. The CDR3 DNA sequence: TGTGCCAGCAGTTACTCCGGCGGGAGGGGTATGAATACGCAGTATTTT. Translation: CASSYSGGRGMNTQYF.

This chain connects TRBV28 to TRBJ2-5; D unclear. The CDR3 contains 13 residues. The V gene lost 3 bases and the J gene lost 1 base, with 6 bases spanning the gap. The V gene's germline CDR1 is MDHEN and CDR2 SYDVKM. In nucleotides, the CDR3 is TGTGCCAGCAGTTTTAACAGCCAAGAGACCCAGTACTTC. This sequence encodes CASSFNSQETQYF. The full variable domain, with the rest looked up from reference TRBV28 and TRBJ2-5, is DVKVTQSSRYLVKRTGEKVFLECVQDMDHENMFWYRQDPGLGLRLIYFSYDVKMKEKGDIPEGYSVSREKKERFSLILESASTNQTSMYLCASSFNSQETQYFGPGTRLLVL.

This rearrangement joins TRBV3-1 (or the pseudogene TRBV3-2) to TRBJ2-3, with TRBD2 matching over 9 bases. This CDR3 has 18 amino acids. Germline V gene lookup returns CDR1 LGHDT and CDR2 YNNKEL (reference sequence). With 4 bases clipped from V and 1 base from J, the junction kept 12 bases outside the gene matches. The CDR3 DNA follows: TGTGCCAGCAGCCGGTGGGTAGCGGGAGAGGTAGGCACAGATACGCAGTATTTT. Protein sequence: CASSRWVAGEVGTDTQYF.